This paragraph covers one T cell receptor (beta chain) sequence. The antigen is unknown. The entry originates in a study of T cells after yellow fever vaccination. From germline, CDR1 is MNHEY and CDR2 SMNVEV (reference sequence). The V and J ends lost 5 bases and 3 bases, in that order; junction bases with no gene match: 7. The CDR3 sequence is 16 residues long. The study made its TCR cDNA through 5'RACE template switching. That step introduced a universal primer site along with UMIs. TCRdb re-called the 5' RACE reads through MiXCR, storing one row per CDR3 protein. The sample lists some 160,000 distinct CDR3 sequences, roughly a tenth occurring once. Findings and limits, study-wide: It was the secondary response that reached its peak faster, day 5 versus 15, but it was weaker.

This chain joins TRBV27 and TRBJ2-3, with 11 bases matching TRBD2. This sequence originates from a man aged 18 to 29 who received the YFV17D yellow fever vaccine. The sequencing here drew on CD8+ T cells sorted from PBMCs, taken 45 days after the yellow fever booster vaccination. The CDR3 loop reads CASSLTTSGATDTQYF. The DNA of the CDR3 is TGTGCCAGCAGTCTGACGACTAGCGGGGCAACAGATACGCAGTATTTT.